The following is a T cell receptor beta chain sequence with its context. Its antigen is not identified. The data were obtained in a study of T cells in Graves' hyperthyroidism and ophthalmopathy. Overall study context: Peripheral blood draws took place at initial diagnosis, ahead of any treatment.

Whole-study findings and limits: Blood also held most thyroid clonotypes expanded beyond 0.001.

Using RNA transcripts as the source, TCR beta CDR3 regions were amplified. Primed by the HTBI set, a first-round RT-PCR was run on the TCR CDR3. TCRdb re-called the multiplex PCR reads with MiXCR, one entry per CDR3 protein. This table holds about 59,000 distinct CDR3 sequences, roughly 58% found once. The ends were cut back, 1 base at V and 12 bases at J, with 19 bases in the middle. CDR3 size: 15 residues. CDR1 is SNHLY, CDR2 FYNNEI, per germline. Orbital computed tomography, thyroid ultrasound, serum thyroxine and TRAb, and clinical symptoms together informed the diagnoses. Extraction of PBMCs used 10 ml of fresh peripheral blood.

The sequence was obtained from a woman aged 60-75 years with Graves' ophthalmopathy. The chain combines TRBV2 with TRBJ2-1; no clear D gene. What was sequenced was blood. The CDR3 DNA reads TGTGCCAGCAGTGAAGAGCGATATGGGGAAGATACGCAGTTCTTC. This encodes CASSEERYGEDTQFF.